The 32 T cell receptor beta chains given below trace back to one sample, sequenced in a study of CD8 T cells in Susac syndrome. Reverse transcription of roughly 0.5 to 1 ug RNA was performed with random hexamers. MiXCR was run by TCRdb on the immunoSEQ multiplex PCR reads, yielding one entry per CDR3 protein. In the table there are hundreds of thousands of distinct CDR3 sequences, 90% to 96% of which are singletons. The sequencing input was CD4+ T cells from PBMCs. The receptor set was obtained from a human donor with Susac syndrome.

The chain links TRBV7-8 to TRBJ1-2; D perhaps matches TRBD1 (6 bases). The CDR3 totals 15 residues. Trimming took off 7 bases at V and 3 bases at J, with 18 bases between the two ends. Germline CDR1 and CDR2: SGHVS and FQNEAQ. CDR3 protein: CASTRGGTTDYGYTF. Written as DNA, the CDR3 is TGTGCCAGCACCCGAGGGGGGACCACGGACTATGGCTACACCTTC.

This chain links TRBV29-1 with TRBJ2-6, with TRBD1 matching over 9 bases. Germline V CDR1 and CDR2: SQVTM, ANQGSEA. Unmatched junction bases numbered 10, after V lost 8 bases and J lost 2 bases. The CDR3 is 16 amino acids. The CDR3 protein is CSPRTGVSPGANVLTF. In DNA, the CDR3 is TGCAGCCCCAGGACAGGGGTCTCCCCTGGGGCCAACGTCCTGACTTTC. Full variable domain (remainder filled in from reference TRBV29-1 and TRBJ2-6): SAVISQKPSRDICQRGTSLTIQCQVDSQVTMMFWYRQQPGQSLTLIATANQGSEATYESGFVIDKFPISRPNLTFSTLTVSNMSPEDSSIYLCSPRTGVSPGANVLTFGAGSRLTVL.

V is TRBV20-1 and J is TRBJ1-1, with D unresolved. Germline V gives CDR1 DFQATT, CDR2 SNEGSKA (reference sequence). This CDR3 region has 13 residues. Trimming stripped 1 base from V and 5 bases from J, with 11 bases between. CDR3 sequence reads: CSARVGLGTEAFF. The CDR3, as DNA: TGCAGTGCTAGAGTTGGGCTGGGGACTGAAGCTTTCTTT.

The chain uses TRBV7-6 and TRBJ2-7; tentatively, D is TRBD1 (5 bases). V lost 1 base and J lost 2, with 12 bases in between. This CDR3 has 15 amino acids. CDR1 and CDR2 (germline): SGHVS, FNYEAQ. The CDR3, as DNA: TGTGCCAGCAGCTTAGTCCAGGGTGTAGCCTACGAGCAGTACTTC. Amino acids: CASSLVQGVAYEQYF.

This sequence joins TRBV20-1 and TRBJ2-1, with 12 bases fitting TRBD2. Germline lookup yields CDR1 DFQATT and CDR2 SNEGSKA (reference sequence). The CDR3 contains 15 residues. V gave up 5 bases and J gave up 3 bases; unmatched junction bases: 5. The DNA of the CDR3 is TGCAGTGCTCCTGGACTAGCGGGGCTCTACAATGAGCAGTTCTTC. It translates to CSAPGLAGLYNEQFF.

The J gene is TRBJ2-2, the V gene TRBV12-3 or TRBV12-4; TRBD2 might be the D (6 bases). The CDR3 consists of 14 residues. The V and J ends lost 6 bases and 8 bases respectively, with 16 bases between them. The CDR3 spells CASRHSGSTGELFF. Here the CDR3 DNA reads TGTGCCAGCAGACACTCCGGGAGTACGGGGGAGCTGTTTTTT.

The CDR3 loop reads CSAPLAGVNNEQFF. In DNA, the CDR3 is TGCAGTGCTCCCCTAGCGGGAGTCAACAATGAGCAGTTCTTC. The chain is built from TRBV20-1 and TRBJ2-1, with 10 bases aligning to TRBD2. The length of the CDR3 is 14 residues. Germline V lookup: CDR1 DFQATT, CDR2 SNEGSKA (reference sequence). With 5 bases clipped from V and 5 bases from J, the junction kept 6 bases outside the gene matches.

The chain carries TRBV20-1 and TRBJ2-3; D gene uncertain. This CDR3 comprises 12 residues. The germline V gene encodes CDR1 DFQATT and CDR2 SNEGSKA (reference sequence). With 0 bases removed from V and 4 bases from J, the gap between germline ends came to 5 bases. The CDR3 loop is CSARDGADTQYF. CDR3 nucleotides: TGCAGTGCTAGAGATGGGGCAGATACGCAGTATTTT.

In its sample, this clonotype was seen once. Here the CDR3 reads CSVDQGSGAEAFF. The CDR3 DNA is TGCAGCGTCGACCAGGGATCAGGCGCTGAAGCTTTCTTT. The chain employs TRBV29-1 and TRBJ1-1, with D tentatively TRBD1 (5 bases). Per the germline V gene, CDR1 is SQVTM and CDR2 is ANQGSEA. The CDR3 totals 13 residues. The V end was cut by 6 bases, the J end by 6 bases, with 17 bases between.

The J gene is TRBJ2-1, the V gene TRBV20-1, with TRBD2 matching 10 bases. Germline V gives CDR1 DFQATT, CDR2 SNEGSKA (reference sequence). This CDR3 has 16 residues. With V trimmed by 6 bases and J by 0 bases, 8 bases remained unmatched. CDR3 region: CSARLAGLNSYNEQFF. CDR3 nucleotide sequence: TGCAGTGCCCGACTAGCGGGTCTCAACTCCTACAATGAGCAGTTCTTC.

This clonotype has a single count. The rearrangement uses TRBV4-2 and TRBJ2-1, with D possibly being TRBD1 (5 bases). Trimming pared 7 bases from V and 5 bases from J, leaving 21 bases between. Germline V gives CDR1 LGHNA, CDR2 YNFKEQ. The CDR3 is 16 amino acids. CDR3 loop: CASTIGVARADNEQFF. In nucleotides, the CDR3 is TGTGCCAGCACCATAGGGGTTGCTAGGGCAGACAATGAGCAGTTCTTC.

This clonotype was counted a single time. The chain carries TRBV4-1 and TRBJ1-2; 7 bases agree with TRBD1. Germline V gene data show CDR1 as MGHRA and CDR2 as YSYEKL. V was clipped by 1 base and J by 2 bases; unmatched bases: 1. CDR3 size: 14 residues. The CDR3 loop reads CASSQATGNYGYTF. The CDR3 bases are TGCGCCAGCAGCCAAGCGACAGGGAACTATGGCTACACCTTC.

The chain recombines TRBV4-1 with TRBJ2-3; 8 positions agree with TRBD2. CDR1 is MGHRA and CDR2 is YSYEKL in the germline V gene. With 6 bases clipped from V and 6 bases from J, the junction kept 11 bases outside the gene matches. This CDR3 region has 15 residues. In DNA form, the CDR3 reads TGCGCCAGCAGGCCTCTAGCGGGTTCCTGGGATACGCAGTATTTT. Amino acids: CASRPLAGSWDTQYF.

The genes are TRBV11-2 and TRBJ1-1; D may be TRBD1 (5 bases). V gave up 5 bases and J gave up 0 bases, with 13 bases separating them. The CDR3 is 15 residues long. Germline CDR1 and CDR2: SGHAT and FQNNGV. This chain's CDR3 is CASSATRGMNTEAFF. In DNA form, the CDR3 reads TGTGCCAGCAGCGCGACAAGGGGTATGAACACTGAAGCTTTCTTT.

In regard to this clonotype: One end of the junction does not line up with germline, which may come from a read error. The gene calls are TRBV7-7 and TRBJ2-2; D might be TRBD1 (8 bases). The germline CDR1 and CDR2 sequences are SSHAT and FNYEAQ (reference sequence). The CDR3 has 16 residues. DNA of the CDR3: TGTGCTAGCAGCTCTCGGGGGGACAGGTCTACAGGGGAGCTGTTTTTT. It codes for CASSSRGDRSTGELFF.

The chain carries TRBV10-2 and TRBJ2-3; D unresolved. CDR3 size: 12 residues. The germline CDR1 and CDR2 sequences are WSHSY and SAAADI. The V and J ends lost 2 bases and 7 bases respectively, with 7 bases between them. The CDR3 spells CASSESRHTQYF. The CDR3 DNA reads as TGCGCCAGCAGTGAGAGCCGCCATACGCAGTATTTT.

The chain employs TRBV29-1 and TRBJ1-5; D ambiguous. From germline, CDR1 is SQVTM and CDR2 ANQGSEA. The CDR3 length is 13 residues. V lost 6 bases and J 0 bases, leaving 9 bases between the germline ends. CDR3 sequence reads: CSVGTNSNQPQHF. DNA for the CDR3: TGCAGCGTCGGAACGAATAGCAATCAGCCCCAGCATTTT.

The chain uses TRBV30 and TRBJ1-2; D is perhaps TRBD1 (6 bases). The CDR3 covers 14 residues. Deletions cut 3 bases from V and 1 base from J, with 12 bases between. Germline CDR1 reads GTSNPN; CDR2 reads SVGIG (reference sequence). The CDR3 DNA follows: TGTGCCTGGAGGCGGGGCAGGGGTAACTATGGCTACACCTTC. Translation gives CAWRRGRGNYGYTF.

The chain joins TRBV4-1 to TRBJ2-5, with 9 nucleotides matching TRBD2. V lost 8 bases to trimming and J lost 4 bases; unmatched junction nucleotides: 20. CDR1 MGHRA and CDR2 YSYEKL come from the germline V gene. The CDR3 length is 18 residues. The CDR3 DNA is TGCGCCAGCTCAAGACCCTTAGCGGGAGCCAATCCACGAGAGACCCAGTACTTC. It encodes CASSRPLAGANPRETQYF.

This rearrangement joins TRBV29-1 to TRBJ1-2; a weak D match, TRBD1 (6 bases). CDR1 SQVTM and CDR2 ANQGSEA come from the germline V gene. Deletions cut 8 bases from V and 8 bases from J, with 18 bases between. CDR3 length equals 12 residues. Here the CDR3 DNA reads TGCAGCCACGGGGGCCCGTCCTACGGCTACACCTTC. It yields the protein CSHGGPSYGYTF.

The CDR3 loop is CASSQAGGNGQYGYTF. As DNA, the CDR3 is TGCGCCAGCAGCCAAGCAGGAGGCAACGGACAATATGGCTACACCTTC. This rearrangement joins TRBV4-1 to TRBJ1-2; perhaps TRBD1 as D (5 bases). V shed 1 base and J shed 5 bases, with 17 bases lying between them. The CDR3 covers 16 residues. Germline V gene lookup returns CDR1 MGHRA and CDR2 YSYEKL.

The chain is built from TRBV30 and TRBJ1-1; 7 bases line up with TRBD1. Germline-derived CDR1 and CDR2 are GTSNPN and SVGIG (reference sequence). CDR3 size: 12 residues. Trimming at V came to 7 bases and at J to 5 bases, leaving 7 bases not matched to a gene. The CDR3 DNA follows: TGTGCCTCGTCGACAGGGACAACTGAAGCTTTCTTT. Translation gives CASSTGTTEAFF.

This sequence joins TRBV24-1 and TRBJ2-1; no clear D gene. Germline assignment: CDR1 KGHDR and CDR2 SFDVKD. CDR3 length: 12 residues. V was clipped by 5 bases and J by 10 bases, with 11 bases between them. The CDR3 region is CATSGWGQEQFF. The CDR3 region has the DNA TGTGCCACCAGTGGATGGGGTCAGGAGCAGTTCTTC.

Worth noting for this clonotype: Compared with germline, one end of the junction differs, possibly owing to a read error. V usage is TRBV7-7 and J usage is TRBJ2-5, with 8 positions matching TRBD1. The germline CDR1 and CDR2 sequences are SSHAT and FNYEAQ (reference sequence). The CDR3 spans 15 residues. This chain's CDR3 is CASSTHRGSRETQYF. The CDR3 coding sequence is TGTGCTAGCAGCACCCACAGGGGGTCGAGGGAGACCCAGTACTTC.

The V and J genes are TRBV5-1 and TRBJ2-7, with D tentatively TRBD2 (6 bases). The CDR3 consists of 15 residues. V gave up 4 bases and J gave up 2 bases, with 16 bases separating them. Looked up from germline, CDR1 is SGHRS and CDR2 is YFSETQ. This CDR3 reads CASSQSPSAAYEQYF. The CDR3, as DNA: TGCGCCAGCAGCCAAAGTCCTAGCGCAGCCTACGAGCAGTACTTC.

CDR3 amino acids: CSAGTGVYTEAFF. As DNA, the CDR3 is TGCAGCGCTGGTACAGGGGTTTACACTGAAGCTTTCTTT. The chain joins TRBV29-1 to TRBJ1-1; TRBD1 matches 7 bases. V shed 7 bases and J 3 bases; nucleotides not matched to a gene: 8. Per the germline V gene, CDR1 is SQVTM and CDR2 is ANQGSEA. The CDR3 sequence is 13 residues long.

The table lists this clonotype with a count of one. The V call is TRBV28, the J call TRBJ1-2; no reliable D call. Trimming left V 2 bases short and J 4 bases short, with 5 bases between. Germline CDR1 is MDHEN and CDR2 is SYDVKM. The CDR3 sequence is 12 residues long. As DNA, the CDR3 is TGTGCCAGCAGTTTACGGATCTATGGCTACACCTTC. Translation gives CASSLRIYGYTF.

The chain recombines TRBV25-1 with TRBJ2-7, with 10 bases aligning to TRBD2. Trimming cost V 3 bases and J 3 bases; bases outside gene matches: 5. In germline, CDR1 is MGHDK, CDR2 SYGVNS. The CDR3 contains 15 residues. Written as DNA, the CDR3 is TGTGCCAGCAGTGACCCACTAGCGGGAATCTACGAGCAGTACTTC. It codes for CASSDPLAGIYEQYF.

The V and J genes are TRBV20-1 and TRBJ2-5; 8 nucleotides agree with TRBD2. Germline CDR1 is DFQATT and CDR2 is SNEGSKA (reference sequence). Germline trimming cut 2 bases from V and 4 bases from J; bases unmatched to any gene: 12. This CDR3 has 16 amino acids. The CDR3: CSARSGGPGRSETQYF. Here the CDR3 DNA reads TGCAGTGCTAGATCGGGGGGGCCAGGGAGGTCAGAGACCCAGTACTTC.

This chain links TRBV20-1 with TRBJ1-2, with 7 bases that match TRBD1. After removal of 6 bases from V and 4 bases from J, the junction contained 8 bases not matched to a gene. CDR1 is DFQATT and CDR2 is SNEGSKA in the germline V gene (reference sequence). CDR3 size: 13 residues. DNA for the CDR3: TGCAGTGCGCCAACACAGGGGCTCTATGGCTACACCTTC. Its protein product is CSAPTQGLYGYTF.

The sample holds a few counts of this clonotype. The chain has TRBV5-1 and TRBJ2-7; D gene unclear. V lost 0 bases and J 1 base, leaving 11 bases between the germline ends. CDR1 and CDR2 from the germline V gene are SGHRS and YFSETQ. This CDR3 is 15 amino acids long. The CDR3 reads CASSLVLGGSYEQYF. CDR3 nucleotides: TGCGCCAGCAGCTTGGTTTTGGGCGGATCCTACGAGCAGTACTTC.

CDR3 coding DNA: TGCGCCAGCAGCCAACCCCGGCAGACGCCCGAAGCTTTCTTT. Its translation is CASSQPRQTPEAFF. The chain has TRBV4-1 and TRBJ1-1; D not certain. This CDR3 region has 14 residues. Trimming took 2 bases from V and 8 from J, leaving 15 bases between them. Germline loops: CDR1 MGHRA, CDR2 YSYEKL.